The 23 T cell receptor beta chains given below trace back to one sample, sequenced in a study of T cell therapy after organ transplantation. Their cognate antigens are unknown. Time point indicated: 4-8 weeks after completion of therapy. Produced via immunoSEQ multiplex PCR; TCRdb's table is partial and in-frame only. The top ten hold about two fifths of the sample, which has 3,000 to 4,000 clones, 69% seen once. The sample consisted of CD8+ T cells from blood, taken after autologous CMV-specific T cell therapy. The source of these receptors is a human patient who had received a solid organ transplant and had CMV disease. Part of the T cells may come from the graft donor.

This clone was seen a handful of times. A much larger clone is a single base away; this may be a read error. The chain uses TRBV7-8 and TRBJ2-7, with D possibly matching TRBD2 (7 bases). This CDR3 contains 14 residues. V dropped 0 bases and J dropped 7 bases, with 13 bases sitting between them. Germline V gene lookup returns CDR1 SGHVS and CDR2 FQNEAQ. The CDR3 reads CASSLANEGGEQYF. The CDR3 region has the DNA TGTGCCAGCAGCTTAGCGAATGAGGGGGGGGAGCAGTACTTC.

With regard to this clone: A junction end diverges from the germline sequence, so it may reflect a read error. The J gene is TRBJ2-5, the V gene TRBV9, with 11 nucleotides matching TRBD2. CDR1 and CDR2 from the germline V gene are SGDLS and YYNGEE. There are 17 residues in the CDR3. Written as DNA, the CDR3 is TGTGCCAGCAGCGTAGATCTAGCGGGAGGACCACGCGAGATCCAGTACTTC. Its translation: CASSVDLAGGPREIQYF.

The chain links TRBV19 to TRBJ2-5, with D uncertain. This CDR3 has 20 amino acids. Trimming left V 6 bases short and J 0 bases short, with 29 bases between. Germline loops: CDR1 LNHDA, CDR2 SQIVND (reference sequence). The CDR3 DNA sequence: TGTGCCAGTAGCCCCCTCCTGCCGAGCGCCGGGCATATGTACCAAGAGACCCAGTACTTC. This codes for CASSPLLPSAGHMYQETQYF.

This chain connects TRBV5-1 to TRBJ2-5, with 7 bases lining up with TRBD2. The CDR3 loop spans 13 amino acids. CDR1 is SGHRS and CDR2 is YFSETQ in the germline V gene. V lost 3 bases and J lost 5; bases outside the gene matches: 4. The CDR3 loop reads CASSSGLVETQYF. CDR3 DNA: TGCGCCAGCAGCTCAGGACTAGTGGAGACCCAGTACTTC.

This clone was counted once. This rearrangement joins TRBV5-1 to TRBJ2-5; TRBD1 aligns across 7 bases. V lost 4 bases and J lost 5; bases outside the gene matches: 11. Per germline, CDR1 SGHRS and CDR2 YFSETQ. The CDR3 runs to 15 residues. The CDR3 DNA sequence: TGCGCCAGCAGCGAGGGACAGTTCTTGGAGGAGACCCAGTACTTC. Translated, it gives CASSEGQFLEETQYF.

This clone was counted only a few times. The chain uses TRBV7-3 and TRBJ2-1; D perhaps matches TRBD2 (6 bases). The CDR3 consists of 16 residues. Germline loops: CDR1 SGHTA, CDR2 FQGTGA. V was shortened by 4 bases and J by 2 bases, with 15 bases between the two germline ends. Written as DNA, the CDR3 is TGTGCCAGCAGCTCTGATAGCGGAGCTACCTACAATGAGCAGTTCTTC. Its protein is CASSSDSGATYNEQFF.

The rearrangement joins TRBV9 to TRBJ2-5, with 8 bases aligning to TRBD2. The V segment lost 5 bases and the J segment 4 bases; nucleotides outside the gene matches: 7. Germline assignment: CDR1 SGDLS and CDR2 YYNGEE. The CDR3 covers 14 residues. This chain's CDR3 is CASSGLAGPETQYF. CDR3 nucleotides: TGTGCCAGCAGTGGGCTAGCGGGCCCAGAGACCCAGTACTTC.

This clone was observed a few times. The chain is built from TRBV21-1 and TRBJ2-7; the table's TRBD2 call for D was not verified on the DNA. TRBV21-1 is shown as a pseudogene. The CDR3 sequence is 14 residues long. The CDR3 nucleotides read TGTGCCAGCAGCAAAGTTGGAGGTCCCTACGAGCAGTACGTC. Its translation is CASSKVGGPYEQYV.

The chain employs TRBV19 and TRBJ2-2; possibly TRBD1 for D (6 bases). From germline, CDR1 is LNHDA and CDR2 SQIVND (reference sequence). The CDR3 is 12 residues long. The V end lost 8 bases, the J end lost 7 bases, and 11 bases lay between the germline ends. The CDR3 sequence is CASLRGYGELFF. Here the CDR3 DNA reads TGTGCCAGTCTAAGGGGGTACGGGGAGCTGTTTTTT.

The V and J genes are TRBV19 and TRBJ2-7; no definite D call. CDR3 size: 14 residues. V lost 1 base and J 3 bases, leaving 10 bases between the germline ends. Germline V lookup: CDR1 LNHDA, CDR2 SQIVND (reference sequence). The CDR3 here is CASSIGSTGYEQYF. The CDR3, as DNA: TGTGCCAGTAGTATAGGTTCCACTGGCTACGAGCAGTACTTC. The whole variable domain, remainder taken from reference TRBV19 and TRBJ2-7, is DGGITQSPKYLFRKEGQNVTLSCEQNLNHDAMYWYRQDPGQGLRLIYYSQIVNDFQKGDIAEGYSVSREKKESFPLTVTSAQKNPTAFYLCASSIGSTGYEQYFGPGTRLTVT.

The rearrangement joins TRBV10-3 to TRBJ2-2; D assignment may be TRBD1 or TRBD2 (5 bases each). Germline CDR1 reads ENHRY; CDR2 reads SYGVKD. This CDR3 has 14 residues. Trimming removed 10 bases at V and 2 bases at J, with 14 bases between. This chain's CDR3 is CATSDTRNTGELFF. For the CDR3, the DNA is TGTGCCACATCGGACACTAGAAACACCGGGGAGCTGTTTTTT.

The CDR3 DNA is TGTGCCAGCAGCTCCGGGAGTGGGGAGACCCAGTACTTC. Translating it yields CASSSGSGETQYF. The chain recombines TRBV5-6 with TRBJ2-5; weak D call: TRBD2 (6 bases). This CDR3 region has 13 residues. Germline CDR1 SGHDT, CDR2 YYEEEE. Trimming removed 3 bases at V and 5 bases at J, with 11 bases between.

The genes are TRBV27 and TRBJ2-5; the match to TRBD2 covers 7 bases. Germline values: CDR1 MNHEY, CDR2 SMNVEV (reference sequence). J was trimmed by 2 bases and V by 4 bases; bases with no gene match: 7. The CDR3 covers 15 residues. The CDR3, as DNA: TGTGCCAGCAGTTCCGGGGGGACGGGGCAAGAGACCCAGTACTTC. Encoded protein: CASSSGGTGQETQYF.

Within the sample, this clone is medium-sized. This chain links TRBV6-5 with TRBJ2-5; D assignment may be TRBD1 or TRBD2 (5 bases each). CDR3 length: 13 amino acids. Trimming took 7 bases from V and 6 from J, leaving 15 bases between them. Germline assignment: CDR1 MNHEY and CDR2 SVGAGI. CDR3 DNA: TGTGCCAGCACCCCTGGGGGTGGCAAGACCCAGTACTTC. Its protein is CASTPGGGKTQYF.

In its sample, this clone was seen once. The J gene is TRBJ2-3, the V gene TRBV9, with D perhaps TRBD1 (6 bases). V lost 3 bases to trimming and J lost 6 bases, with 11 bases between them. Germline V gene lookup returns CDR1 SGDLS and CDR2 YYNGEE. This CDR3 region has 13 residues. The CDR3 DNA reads TGTGCCAGCAGCGACAACAGGGCCGATACGCAGTATTTT. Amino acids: CASSDNRADTQYF.

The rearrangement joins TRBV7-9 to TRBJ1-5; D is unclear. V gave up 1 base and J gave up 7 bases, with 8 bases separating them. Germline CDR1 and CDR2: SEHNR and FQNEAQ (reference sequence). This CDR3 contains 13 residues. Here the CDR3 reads CASSLGVAQPQHF. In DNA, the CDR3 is TGTGCCAGCAGCTTAGGAGTGGCGCAGCCCCAGCATTTT.

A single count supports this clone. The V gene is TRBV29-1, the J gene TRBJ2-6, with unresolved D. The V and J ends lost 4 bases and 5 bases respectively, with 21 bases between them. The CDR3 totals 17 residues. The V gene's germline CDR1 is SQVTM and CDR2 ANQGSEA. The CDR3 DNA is TGCAGCGTTGGGAACAAACTCATACAAAGTCGGGCCAACGTCCTGACTTTC. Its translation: CSVGNKLIQSRANVLTF. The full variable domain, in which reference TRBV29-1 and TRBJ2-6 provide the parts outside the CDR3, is SAVISQKPSRDICQRGTSLTIQCQVDSQVTMMFWYRQQPGQSLTLIATANQGSEATYESGFVIDKFPISRPNLTFSTLTVSNMSPEDSSIYLCSVGNKLIQSRANVLTFGAGSRLTVL.

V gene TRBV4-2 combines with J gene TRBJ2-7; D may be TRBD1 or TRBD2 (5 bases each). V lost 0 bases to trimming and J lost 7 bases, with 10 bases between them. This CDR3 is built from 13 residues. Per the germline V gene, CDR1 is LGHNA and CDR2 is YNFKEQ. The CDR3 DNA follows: TGTGCCAGCAGCCAAGATAGGGGACGGGAGCAGTACGTC. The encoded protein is CASSQDRGREQYV.

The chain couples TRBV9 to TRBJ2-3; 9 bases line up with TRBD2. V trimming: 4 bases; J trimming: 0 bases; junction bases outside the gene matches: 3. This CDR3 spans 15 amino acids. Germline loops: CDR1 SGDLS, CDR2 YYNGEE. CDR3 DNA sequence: TGTGCCAGCAGCCTTGGACTAGCGAGCACAGATACGCAGTATTTT. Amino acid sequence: CASSLGLASTDTQYF. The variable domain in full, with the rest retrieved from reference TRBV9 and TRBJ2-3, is DSGVTQTPKHLITATGQRVTLRCSPRSGDLSVYWYQQSLDQGLQFLIQYYNGEERAKGNILERFSAQQFPDLHSELNLSSLELGDSALYFCASSLGLASTDTQYFGPGTRLTVL.

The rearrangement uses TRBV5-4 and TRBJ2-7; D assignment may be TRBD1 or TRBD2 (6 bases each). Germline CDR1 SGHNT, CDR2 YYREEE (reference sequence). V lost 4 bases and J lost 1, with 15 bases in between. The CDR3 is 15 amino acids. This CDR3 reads CASSGPGEVSYEQYF. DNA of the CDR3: TGTGCCAGCAGCGGACCAGGGGAGGTATCCTACGAGCAGTACTTC.

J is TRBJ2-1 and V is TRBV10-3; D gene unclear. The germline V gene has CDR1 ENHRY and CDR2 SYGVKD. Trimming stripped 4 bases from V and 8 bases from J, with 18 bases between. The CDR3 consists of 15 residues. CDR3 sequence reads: CAISAKALPVDEQFF. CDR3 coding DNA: TGTGCCATCAGTGCCAAGGCCTTACCGGTGGATGAGCAGTTCTTC.

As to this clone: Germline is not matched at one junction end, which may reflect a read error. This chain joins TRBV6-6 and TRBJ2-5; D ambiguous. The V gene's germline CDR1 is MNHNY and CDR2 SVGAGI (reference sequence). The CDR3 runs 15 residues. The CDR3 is CASGYGGREQETQYF. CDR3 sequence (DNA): TGTGCCAGCGGTTACGGCGGACGTGAGCAAGAGACCCAGTACTTC.

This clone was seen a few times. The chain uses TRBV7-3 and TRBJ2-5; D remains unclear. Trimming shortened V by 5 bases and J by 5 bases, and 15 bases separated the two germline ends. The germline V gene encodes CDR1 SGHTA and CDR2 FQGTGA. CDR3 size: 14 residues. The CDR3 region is CASSPMTRVETQYF. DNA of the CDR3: TGTGCCAGCAGCCCCATGACACGGGTCGAGACCCAGTACTTC.